The entry that follows covers one T cell receptor beta chain sequence. This sample stems from a study of blood T cell repertoires in COVID-19. Produced via immunoSEQ multiplex PCR; TCRdb's table is partial and in-frame only. The data hold fewer than 350,000 clones, with more than 80% observed a single time. Looked up from germline, CDR1 is MDHEN and CDR2 is SYDVKM. The length of the CDR3 is 12 residues. The V and J ends lost 1 base and 9 bases respectively, with 7 bases between them. The chain couples TRBV28 to TRBJ2-1; no clear D. Input material: peripheral blood. The TCR was taken from a woman aged 30 to 39 with COVID-19, enrolled during active disease. The CDR3 region is CASSLSPREQFF. CDR3 nucleotides: TGTGCCAGCAGTTTATCCCCGCGTGAGCAGTTCTTC.